The next 2 T cell receptor beta chains were all read from a single sample in a study of shared clonotypes between healthy human individuals (dated by TCRdb to the early 2020s). CD8 naive samples were CD45RO-negative cells positively selected for CCR7, giving a CD45RA+CCR7+ population that excluded TemRA cells. The library was produced with the immunoSEQ multiplex PCR assay. TCRdb's version of the immuneACCESS table is confined to in-frame rearrangements and falls short of the full clone set. An unresolved V gene accounts for under half of the shortfall where checked; the remainder is of unknown origin. The sample has about 2.2 million clones on record, around 93% of them singletons. The ten largest clones take up roughly 1.7% of the sample. Specimen: naive CD8+ T cells from PBMCs. The cell subset or site label of this sample denotes: CD45RA+CCR7+. These receptors all come from a man between 18 and 35 years old in good health. Some clones in this sample may be carry-over from other donors' samples.

The chain recombines TRBV6-5 with TRBJ2-1, with D tentatively TRBD2 (5 bases). The V end lost 7 bases, the J end lost 6 bases, and 10 bases lay between the germline ends. The CDR3 consists of 12 residues. The germline CDR1 and CDR2 sequences are MNHEY and SVGAGI. This chain's CDR3 is CASTNGLNEQFF. In DNA form, the CDR3 reads TGTGCCAGCACCAACGGACTCAATGAGCAGTTCTTC.

The chain employs TRBV28 and TRBJ2-5, with D perhaps matching TRBD1 or TRBD2 (5 bases each). With 7 bases removed from V and 5 bases from J, the gap between germline ends came to 17 bases. The V gene's germline CDR1 is MDHEN and CDR2 SYDVKM. This CDR3 region has 14 residues. For the CDR3, the DNA is TGTGCCAGCACCCCCTGGGGGTCTCGGGAGACCCAGTACTTC. This sequence encodes CASTPWGSRETQYF.